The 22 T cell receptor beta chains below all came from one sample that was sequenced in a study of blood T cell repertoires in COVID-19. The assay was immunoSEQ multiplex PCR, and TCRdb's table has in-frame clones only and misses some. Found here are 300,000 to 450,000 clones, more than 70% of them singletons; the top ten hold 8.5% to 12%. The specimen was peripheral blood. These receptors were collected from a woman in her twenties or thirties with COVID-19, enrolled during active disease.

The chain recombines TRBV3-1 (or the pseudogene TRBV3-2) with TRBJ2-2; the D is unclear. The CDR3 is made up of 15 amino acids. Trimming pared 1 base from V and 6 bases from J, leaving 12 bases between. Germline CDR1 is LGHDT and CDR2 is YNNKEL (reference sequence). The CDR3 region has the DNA TGTGCCAGCAGCCAAGCCGGAGCATGGGCCGGGGAGCTGTTTTTT. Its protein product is CASSQAGAWAGELFF.

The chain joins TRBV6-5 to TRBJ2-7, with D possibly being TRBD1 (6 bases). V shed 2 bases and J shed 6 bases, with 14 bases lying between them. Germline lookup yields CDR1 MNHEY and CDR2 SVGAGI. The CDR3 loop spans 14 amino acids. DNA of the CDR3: TGTGCCAGCAGTTACGCCCTCTTGGGGGCCGAGCAGTACTTC. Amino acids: CASSYALLGAEQYF.

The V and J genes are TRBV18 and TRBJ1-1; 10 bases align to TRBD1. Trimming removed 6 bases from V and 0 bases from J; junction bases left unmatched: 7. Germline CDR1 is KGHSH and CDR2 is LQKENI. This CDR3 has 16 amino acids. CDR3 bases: TGTGCCAGCTCGCACGGGACAGGGGCGATGAACACTGAAGCTTTCTTT. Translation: CASSHGTGAMNTEAFF. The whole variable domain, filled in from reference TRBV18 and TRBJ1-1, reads NAGVMQNPRHLVRRRGQEARLRCSPMKGHSHVYWYRQLPEEGLKFMVYLQKENIIDESGMPKERFSAEFPKEGPSILRIQQVVRGDSAAYFCASSHGTGAMNTEAFFGQGTRLTVV.

This CDR3 reads CASSALFAAGTGELFF. The CDR3 region has the DNA TGCGCCAGCAGCGCCTTATTCGCCGCCGGCACCGGGGAGCTGTTTTTT. V is TRBV5-1 and J is TRBJ2-2; D not resolved. The germline gives CDR1 SGHRS, CDR2 YFSETQ. The CDR3 extends over 16 amino acids. V gave up 4 bases and J gave up 4 bases, with 17 bases separating them.

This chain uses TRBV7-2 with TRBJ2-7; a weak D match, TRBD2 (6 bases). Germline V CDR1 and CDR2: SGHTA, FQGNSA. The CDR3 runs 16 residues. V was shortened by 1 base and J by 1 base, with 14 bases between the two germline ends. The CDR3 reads CASSLVGGWGSYEQYF. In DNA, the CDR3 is TGTGCCAGCAGCTTAGTAGGAGGGTGGGGATCCTACGAGCAGTACTTC.

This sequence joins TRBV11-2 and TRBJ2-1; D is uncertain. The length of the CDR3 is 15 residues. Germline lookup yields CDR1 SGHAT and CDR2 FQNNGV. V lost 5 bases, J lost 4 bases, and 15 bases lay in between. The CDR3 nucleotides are TGTGCCAGCAGCCCCCGAGGTTTAAGGTACAATGAGCAGTTCTTC. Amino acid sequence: CASSPRGLRYNEQFF.

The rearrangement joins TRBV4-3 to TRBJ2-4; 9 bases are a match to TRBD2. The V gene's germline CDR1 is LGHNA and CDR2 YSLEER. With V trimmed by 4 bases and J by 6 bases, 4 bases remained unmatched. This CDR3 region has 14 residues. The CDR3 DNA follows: TGCGCCAGCAGCCCGGGACTAGCTAGAAACATTCAGTACTTC. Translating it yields CASSPGLARNIQYF.

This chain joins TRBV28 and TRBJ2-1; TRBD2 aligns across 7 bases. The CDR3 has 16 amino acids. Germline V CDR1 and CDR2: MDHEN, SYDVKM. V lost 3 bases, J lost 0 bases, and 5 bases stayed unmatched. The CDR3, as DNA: TGTGCCAGCAGTTTCTGGCGGGGGAGCTCCTACAATGAGCAGTTCTTC. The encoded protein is CASSFWRGSSYNEQFF.

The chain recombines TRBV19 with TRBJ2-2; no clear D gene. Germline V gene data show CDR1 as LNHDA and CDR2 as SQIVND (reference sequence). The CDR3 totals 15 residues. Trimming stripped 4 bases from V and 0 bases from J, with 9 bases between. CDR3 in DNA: TGTGCCAGTAGTACCCCCCCCTCGAACACCGGGGAGCTGTTTTTT. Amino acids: CASSTPPSNTGELFF.

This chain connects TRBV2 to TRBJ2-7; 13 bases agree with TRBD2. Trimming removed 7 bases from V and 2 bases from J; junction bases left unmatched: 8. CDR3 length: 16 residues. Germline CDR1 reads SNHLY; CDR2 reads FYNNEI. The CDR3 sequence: CASTVTSGRITYEQYF. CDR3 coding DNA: TGTGCCAGCACCGTGACTAGCGGGAGGATAACCTACGAGCAGTACTTC.

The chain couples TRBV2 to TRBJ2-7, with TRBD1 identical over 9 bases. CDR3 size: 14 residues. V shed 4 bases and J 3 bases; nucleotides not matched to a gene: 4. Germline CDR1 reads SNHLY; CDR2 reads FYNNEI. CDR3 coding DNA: TGTGCCAGCAGTGGGGAGACAGGGGGCTACGAGCAGTACTTC. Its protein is CASSGETGGYEQYF.

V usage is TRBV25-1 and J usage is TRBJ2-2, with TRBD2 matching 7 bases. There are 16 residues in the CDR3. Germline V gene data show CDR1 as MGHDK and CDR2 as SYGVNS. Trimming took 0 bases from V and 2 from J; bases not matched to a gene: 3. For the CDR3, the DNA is TGTGCCAGCAGTGAATATGGGGACTATAACACCGGGGAGCTGTTTTTT. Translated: CASSEYGDYNTGELFF.

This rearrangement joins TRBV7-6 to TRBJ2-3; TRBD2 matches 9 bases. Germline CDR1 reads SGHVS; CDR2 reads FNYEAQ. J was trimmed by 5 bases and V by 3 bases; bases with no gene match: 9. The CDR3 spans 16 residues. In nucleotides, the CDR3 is TGTGCCAGCAGCTTTGGCGGGAGGGCCCTCGGAGATACGCAGTATTTT. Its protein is CASSFGGRALGDTQYF.

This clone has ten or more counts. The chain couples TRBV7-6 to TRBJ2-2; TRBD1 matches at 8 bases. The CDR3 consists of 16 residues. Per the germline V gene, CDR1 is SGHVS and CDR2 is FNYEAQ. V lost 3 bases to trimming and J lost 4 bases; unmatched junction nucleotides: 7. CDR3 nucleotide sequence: TGTGCCAGCAGCTTGATTCAGGGGGCCCCCACCGGGGAGCTGTTTTTT. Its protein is CASSLIQGAPTGELFF.

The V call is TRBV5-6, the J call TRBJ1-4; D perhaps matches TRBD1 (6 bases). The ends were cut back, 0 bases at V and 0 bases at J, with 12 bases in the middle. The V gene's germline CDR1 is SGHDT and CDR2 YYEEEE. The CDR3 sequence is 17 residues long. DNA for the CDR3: TGTGCCAGCAGCTTGGGAGACAGGTTTGCAACTAATGAAAAACTGTTTTTT. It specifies CASSLGDRFATNEKLFF.

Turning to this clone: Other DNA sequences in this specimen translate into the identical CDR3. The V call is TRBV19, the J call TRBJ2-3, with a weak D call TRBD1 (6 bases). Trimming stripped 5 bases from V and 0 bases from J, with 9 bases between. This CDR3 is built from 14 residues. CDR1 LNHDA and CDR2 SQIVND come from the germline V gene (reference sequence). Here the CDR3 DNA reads TGTGCCAGTAGTCCAGGGACAAGCACAGATACGCAGTATTTT. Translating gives CASSPGTSTDTQYF.

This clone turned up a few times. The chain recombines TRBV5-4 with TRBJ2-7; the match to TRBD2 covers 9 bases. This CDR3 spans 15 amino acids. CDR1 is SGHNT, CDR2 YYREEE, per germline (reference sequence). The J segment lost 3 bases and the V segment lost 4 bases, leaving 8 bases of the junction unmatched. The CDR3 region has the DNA TGTGCCAGCAGCACCCCAACTAGCGGGTTCTACGAGCAGTACTTC. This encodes CASSTPTSGFYEQYF.

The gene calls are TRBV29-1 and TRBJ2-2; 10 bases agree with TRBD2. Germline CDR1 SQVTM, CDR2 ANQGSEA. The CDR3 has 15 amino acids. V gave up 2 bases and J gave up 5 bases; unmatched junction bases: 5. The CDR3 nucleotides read TGCAGCGTTGAAATAGCGGGAGGTCAGACCGGGGAGCTGTTTTTT. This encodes CSVEIAGGQTGELFF.

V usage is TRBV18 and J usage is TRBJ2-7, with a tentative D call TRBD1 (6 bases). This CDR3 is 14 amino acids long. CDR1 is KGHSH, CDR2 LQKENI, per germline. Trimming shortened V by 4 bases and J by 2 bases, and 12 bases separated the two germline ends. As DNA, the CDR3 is TGTGCCAGCTCACTTAAACAGGGTCCCTACGAGCAGTACTTC. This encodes CASSLKQGPYEQYF.

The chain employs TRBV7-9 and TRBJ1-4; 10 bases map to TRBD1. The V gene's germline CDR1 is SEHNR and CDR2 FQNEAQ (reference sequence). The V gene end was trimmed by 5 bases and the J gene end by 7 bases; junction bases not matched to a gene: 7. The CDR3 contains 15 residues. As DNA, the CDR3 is TGTGCCAGCAGCCCCTCTGGGACAGGGGCTGAAAAACTGTTTTTT. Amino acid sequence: CASSPSGTGAEKLFF.

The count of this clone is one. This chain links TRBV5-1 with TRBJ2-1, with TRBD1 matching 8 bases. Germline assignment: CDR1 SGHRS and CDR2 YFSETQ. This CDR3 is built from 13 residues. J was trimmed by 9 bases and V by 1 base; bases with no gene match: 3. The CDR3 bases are TGCGCCAGCAGCTTGAGGCAGGGGGCTGAGCAGTTCTTC. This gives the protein CASSLRQGAEQFF.

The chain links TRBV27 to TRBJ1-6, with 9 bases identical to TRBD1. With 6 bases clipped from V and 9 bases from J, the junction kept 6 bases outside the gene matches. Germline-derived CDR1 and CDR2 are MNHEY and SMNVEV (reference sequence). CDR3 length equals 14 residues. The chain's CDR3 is CASSSDRGPSPLHF. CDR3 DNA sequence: TGTGCCAGCAGCTCGGACAGGGGTCCTTCACCCCTCCACTTT.